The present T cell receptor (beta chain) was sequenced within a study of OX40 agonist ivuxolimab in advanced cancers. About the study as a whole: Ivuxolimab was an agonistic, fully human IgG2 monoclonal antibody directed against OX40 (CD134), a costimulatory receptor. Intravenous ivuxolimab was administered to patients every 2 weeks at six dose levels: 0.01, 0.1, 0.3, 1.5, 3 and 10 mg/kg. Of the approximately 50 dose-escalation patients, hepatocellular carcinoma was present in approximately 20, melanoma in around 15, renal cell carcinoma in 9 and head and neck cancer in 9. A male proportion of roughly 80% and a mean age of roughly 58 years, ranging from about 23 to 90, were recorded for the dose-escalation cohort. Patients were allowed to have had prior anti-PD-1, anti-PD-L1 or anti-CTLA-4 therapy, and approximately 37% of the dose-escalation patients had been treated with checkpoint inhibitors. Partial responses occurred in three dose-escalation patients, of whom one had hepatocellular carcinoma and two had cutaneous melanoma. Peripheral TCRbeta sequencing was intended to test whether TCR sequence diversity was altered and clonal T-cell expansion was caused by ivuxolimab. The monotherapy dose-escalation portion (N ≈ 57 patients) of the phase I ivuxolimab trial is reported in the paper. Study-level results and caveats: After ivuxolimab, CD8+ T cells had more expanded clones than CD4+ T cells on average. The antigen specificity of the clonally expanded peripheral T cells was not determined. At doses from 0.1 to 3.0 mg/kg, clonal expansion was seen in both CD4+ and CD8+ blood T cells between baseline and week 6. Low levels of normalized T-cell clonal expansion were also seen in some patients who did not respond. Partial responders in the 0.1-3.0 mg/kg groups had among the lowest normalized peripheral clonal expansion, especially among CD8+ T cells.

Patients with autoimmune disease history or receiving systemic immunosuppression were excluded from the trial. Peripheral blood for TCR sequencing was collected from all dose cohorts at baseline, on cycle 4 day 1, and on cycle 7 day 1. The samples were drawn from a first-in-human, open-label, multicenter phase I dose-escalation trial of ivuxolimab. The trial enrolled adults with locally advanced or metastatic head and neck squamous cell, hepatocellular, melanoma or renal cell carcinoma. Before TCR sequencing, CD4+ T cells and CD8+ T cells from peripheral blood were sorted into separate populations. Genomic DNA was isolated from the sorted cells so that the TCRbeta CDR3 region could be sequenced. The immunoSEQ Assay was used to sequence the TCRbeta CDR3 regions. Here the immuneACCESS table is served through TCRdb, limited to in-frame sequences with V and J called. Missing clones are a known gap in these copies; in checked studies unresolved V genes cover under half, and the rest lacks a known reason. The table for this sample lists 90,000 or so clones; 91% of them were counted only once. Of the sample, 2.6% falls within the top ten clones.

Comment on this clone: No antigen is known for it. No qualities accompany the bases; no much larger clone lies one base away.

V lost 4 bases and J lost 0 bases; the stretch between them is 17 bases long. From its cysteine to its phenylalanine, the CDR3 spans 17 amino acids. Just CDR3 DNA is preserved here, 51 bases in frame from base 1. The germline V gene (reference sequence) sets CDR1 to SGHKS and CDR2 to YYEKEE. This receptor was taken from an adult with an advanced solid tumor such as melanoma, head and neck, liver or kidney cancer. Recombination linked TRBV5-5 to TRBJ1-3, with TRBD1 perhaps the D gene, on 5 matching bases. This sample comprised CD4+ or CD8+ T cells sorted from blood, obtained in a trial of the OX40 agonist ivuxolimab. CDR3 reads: CASSRGLGSSSGNTIYF. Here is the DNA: TGTGCCAGCAGCAGGGGCCTGGGCTCAAGCTCTGGAAACACCATATATTTT.